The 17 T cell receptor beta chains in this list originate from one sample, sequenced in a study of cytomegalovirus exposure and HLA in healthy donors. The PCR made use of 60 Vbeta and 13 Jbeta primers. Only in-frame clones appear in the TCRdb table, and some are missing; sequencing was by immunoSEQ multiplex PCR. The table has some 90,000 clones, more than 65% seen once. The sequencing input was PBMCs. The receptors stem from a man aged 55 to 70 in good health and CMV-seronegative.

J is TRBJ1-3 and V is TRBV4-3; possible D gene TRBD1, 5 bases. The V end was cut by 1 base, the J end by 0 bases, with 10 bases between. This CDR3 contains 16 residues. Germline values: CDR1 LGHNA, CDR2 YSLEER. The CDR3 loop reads CASSQVDRSSGNTIYF. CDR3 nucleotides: TGCGCCAGCAGCCAAGTTGACAGATCCTCTGGAAACACCATATATTTT.

This chain's CDR3 is CSGSQTGSSYNEQFF. For the CDR3, the DNA is TGCAGCGGCAGTCAGACAGGGAGCTCCTACAATGAGCAGTTCTTC. The chain joins TRBV29-1 to TRBJ2-1; 7 nucleotides line up with TRBD1. CDR1 is SQVTM and CDR2 is ANQGSEA in the germline V gene. The V and J ends lost 7 bases and 0 bases, in that order; junction bases with no gene match: 9. The CDR3 is 15 residues long.

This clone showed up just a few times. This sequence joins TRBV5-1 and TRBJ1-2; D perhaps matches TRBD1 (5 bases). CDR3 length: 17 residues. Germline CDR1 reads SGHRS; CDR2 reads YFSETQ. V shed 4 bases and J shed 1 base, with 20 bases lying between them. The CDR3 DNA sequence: TGCGCCAGCAGCAGCCAGGGAGGGGTCCACGTTAACTATGGCTACACCTTC. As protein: CASSSQGGVHVNYGYTF.

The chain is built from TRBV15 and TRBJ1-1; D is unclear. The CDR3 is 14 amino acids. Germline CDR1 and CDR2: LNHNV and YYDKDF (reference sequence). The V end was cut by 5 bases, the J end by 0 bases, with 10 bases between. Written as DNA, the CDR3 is TGTGCCACCAGCGTCAGTCCCTTGAACACTGAAGCTTTCTTT. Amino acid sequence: CATSVSPLNTEAFF.

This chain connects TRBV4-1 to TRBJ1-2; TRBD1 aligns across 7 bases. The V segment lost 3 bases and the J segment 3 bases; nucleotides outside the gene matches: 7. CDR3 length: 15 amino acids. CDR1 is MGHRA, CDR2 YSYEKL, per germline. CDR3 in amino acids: CASSQTRDRDYGYTF. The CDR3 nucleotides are TGCGCCAGCAGCCAGACCAGAGACAGGGACTATGGCTACACCTTC.

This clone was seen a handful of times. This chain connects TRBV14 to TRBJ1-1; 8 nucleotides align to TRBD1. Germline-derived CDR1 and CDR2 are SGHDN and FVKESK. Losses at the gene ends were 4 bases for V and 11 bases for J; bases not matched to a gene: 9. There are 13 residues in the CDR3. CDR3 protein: CASSLDRARGAFF. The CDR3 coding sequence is TGTGCCAGCAGCCTGGACAGGGCCAGGGGGGCTTTCTTT.

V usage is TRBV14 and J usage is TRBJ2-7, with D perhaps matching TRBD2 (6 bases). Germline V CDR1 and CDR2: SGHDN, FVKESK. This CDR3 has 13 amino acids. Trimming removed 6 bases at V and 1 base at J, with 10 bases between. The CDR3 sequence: CASSRAGSYEQYF. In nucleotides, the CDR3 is TGTGCCAGCAGTAGGGCGGGGTCCTACGAGCAGTACTTC. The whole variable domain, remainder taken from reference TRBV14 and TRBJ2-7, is EAGVTQFPSHSVIEKGQTVTLRCDPISGHDNLYWYRRVMGKEIKFLLHFVKESKQDESGMPNNRFLAERTGGTYSTLKVQPAELEDSGVYFCASSRAGSYEQYFGPGTRLTVT.

The DNA of the CDR3 is TGTGCCAGCAGACCAGGGGGCCTTAATGAAAAACTGTTTTTT. It codes for CASRPGGLNEKLFF. This chain uses TRBV27 with TRBJ1-4, with TRBD1 matching over 8 bases. The CDR3 totals 14 residues. Germline-derived CDR1 and CDR2 are MNHEY and SMNVEV (reference sequence). The trim removed 6 bases at V and 4 bases at J, leaving 4 bases unmatched.

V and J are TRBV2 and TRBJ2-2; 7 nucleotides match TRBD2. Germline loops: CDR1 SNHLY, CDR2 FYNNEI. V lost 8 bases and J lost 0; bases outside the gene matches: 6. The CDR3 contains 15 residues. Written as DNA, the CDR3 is TGTGCCAGCTGGGCGGGAGCACCGAACACCGGGGAGCTGTTTTTT. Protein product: CASWAGAPNTGELFF.

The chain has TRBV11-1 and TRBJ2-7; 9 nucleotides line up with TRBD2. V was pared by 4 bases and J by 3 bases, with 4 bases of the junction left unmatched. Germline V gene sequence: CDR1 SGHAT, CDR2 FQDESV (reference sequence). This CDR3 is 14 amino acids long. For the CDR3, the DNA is TGTGCCAGCAGCTCCCTAGCGGGACTCTACGAGCAGTACTTC. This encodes CASSSLAGLYEQYF.

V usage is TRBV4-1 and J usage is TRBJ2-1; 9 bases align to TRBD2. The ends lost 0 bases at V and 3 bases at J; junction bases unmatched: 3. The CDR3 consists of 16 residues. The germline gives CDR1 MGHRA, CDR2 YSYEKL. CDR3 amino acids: CASSQDPSGVYNEQFF. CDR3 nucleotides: TGCGCCAGCAGCCAAGACCCTAGCGGGGTCTACAATGAGCAGTTCTTC.

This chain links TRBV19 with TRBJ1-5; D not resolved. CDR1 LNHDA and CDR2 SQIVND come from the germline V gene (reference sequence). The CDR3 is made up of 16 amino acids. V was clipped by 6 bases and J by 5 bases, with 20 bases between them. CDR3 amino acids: CASSIMGIAADQPQHF. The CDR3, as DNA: TGTGCCAGTAGCATCATGGGAATAGCGGCCGATCAGCCCCAGCATTTT.

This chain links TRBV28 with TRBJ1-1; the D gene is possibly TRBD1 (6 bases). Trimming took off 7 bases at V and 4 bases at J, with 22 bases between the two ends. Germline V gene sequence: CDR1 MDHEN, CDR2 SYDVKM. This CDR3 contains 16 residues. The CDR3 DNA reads TGTGCCAGCATCCGTGGGGGGGGCGCTAGGGGCACTGAAGCTTTCTTT. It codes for CASIRGGGARGTEAFF.

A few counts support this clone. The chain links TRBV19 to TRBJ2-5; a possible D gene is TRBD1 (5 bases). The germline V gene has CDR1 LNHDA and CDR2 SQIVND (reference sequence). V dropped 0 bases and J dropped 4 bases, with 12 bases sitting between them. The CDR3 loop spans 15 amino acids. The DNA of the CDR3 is TGTGCCAGTAGTATAGAGGTAGGACACGCAGAGACCCAGTACTTC. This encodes CASSIEVGHAETQYF.

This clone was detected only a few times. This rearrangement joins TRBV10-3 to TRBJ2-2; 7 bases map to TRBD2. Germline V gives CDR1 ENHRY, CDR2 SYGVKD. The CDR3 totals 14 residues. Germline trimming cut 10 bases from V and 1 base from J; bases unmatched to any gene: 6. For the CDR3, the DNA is TGTGCCACCCATCTAGCGGAGAACACCGGGGAGCTGTTTTTT. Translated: CATHLAENTGELFF.

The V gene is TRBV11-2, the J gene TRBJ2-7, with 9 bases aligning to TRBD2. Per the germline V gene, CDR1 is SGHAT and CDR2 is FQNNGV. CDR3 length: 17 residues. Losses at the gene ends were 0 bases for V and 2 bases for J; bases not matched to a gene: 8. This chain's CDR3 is CASSLDNRLAETYEQYF. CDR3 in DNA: TGTGCCAGCAGCTTAGATAACCGACTAGCGGAAACCTACGAGCAGTACTTC.

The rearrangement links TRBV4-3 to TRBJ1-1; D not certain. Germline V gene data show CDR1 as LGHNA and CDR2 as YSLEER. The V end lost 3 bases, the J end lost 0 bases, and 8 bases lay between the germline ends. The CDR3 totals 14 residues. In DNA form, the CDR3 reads TGCGCCAGCAGCCAGTTGGACTTGAACACTGAAGCTTTCTTT. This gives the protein CASSQLDLNTEAFF.